The sequence of this TCR beta chain was determined in a study of T cells expressing NK-cell markers. Regarding the study as a whole: The dominant NKG2C+ clonotypes represented roughly 1.0-7.5% of CD8+ T cells in several donors. Uncertainty persisted over the HCMV specificity of expanded NKG2C+ T cell clones.

This CDR3 has 18 amino acids. Germline CDR1 reads KGHSH; CDR2 reads LQKENI. As regards this clonotype: Its antigen is unknown.

The authors made TCR beta cDNA libraries by 5'RACE template switching. This switching added a universal primer site and UMIs. TCRdb reprocessed the 5' RACE reads, with one entry per CDR3 protein and no DNA. Its listing shows about 260,000 distinct CDR3 sequences. V is TRBV18 and J is TRBJ2-4; no DNA is available, so the TRBD1 call from TCRdb remains unchecked. The origin of this receptor is a woman aged 18 to 69 in good health. The sample was blood T cells: a sorted CD56 or NKG2C T cell subset, CD4+ or CD8+ T cells, or bulk PBMC T cells (not recorded which). CDR3 sequence: CASSPRDQGQLAKNIQYF.